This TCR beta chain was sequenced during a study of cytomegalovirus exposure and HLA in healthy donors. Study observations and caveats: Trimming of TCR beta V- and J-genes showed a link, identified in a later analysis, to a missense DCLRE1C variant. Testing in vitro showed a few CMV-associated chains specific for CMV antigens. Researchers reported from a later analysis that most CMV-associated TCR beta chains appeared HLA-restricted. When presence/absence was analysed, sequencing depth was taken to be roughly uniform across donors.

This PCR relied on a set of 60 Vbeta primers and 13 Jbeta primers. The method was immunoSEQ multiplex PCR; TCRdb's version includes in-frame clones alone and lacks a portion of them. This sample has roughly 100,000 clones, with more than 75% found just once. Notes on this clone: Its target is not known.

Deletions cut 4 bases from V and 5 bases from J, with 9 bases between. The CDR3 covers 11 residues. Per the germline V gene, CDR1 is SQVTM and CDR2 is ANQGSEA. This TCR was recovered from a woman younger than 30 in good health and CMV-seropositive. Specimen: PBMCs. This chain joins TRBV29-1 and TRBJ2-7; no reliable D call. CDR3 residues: CSVVGGHEQYF. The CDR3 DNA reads TGCAGCGTTGTTGGCGGCCACGAGCAGTACTTC.